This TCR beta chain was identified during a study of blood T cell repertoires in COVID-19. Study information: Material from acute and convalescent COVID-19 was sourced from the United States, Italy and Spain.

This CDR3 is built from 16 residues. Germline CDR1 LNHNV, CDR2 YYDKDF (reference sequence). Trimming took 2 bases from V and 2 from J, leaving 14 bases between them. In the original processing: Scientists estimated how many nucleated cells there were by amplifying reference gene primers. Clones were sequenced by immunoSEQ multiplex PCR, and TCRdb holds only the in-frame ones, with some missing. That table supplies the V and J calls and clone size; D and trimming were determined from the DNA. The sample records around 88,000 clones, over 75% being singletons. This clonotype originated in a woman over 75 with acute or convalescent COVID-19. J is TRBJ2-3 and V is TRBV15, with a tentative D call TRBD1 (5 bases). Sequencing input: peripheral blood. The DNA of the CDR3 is TGTGCCACCAGCAGATCCGACTGGGGCTTCACAGATACGCAGTATTTT. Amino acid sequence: CATSRSDWGFTDTQYF.